The rows below give T cell receptor beta chains drawn from one sample of a study of cytomegalovirus exposure and HLA in healthy donors. Profiled with immunoSEQ multiplex PCR; TCRdb holds only in-frame clones, not every one. The data hold some 140,000 clones, with around 75% observed a single time. The source material was PBMCs. These receptors all come from a female donor in good health and CMV-seronegative. The CDR3 runs from the conserved cysteine through the conserved F or W. D genes are given only for firm matches. A clone size is listed for some rows: how often the clone was seen (once, few, many), or a class if it is expanded.

j_gene: TRBJ2-5
abundance: .
v_gene: TRBV18
d_gene: .
CDR3aa: CASSPRQVQETQYF
CDR3nt: TGTGCCAGCTCACCGCGACAGGTCCAAGAGACCCAGTACTTC

j_gene: TRBJ1-5
abundance: few
v_gene: TRBV6-5
d_gene: .
CDR3aa: CASSYSGANQPQHF
CDR3nt: TGTGCCAGCAGTTACTCGGGAGCCAATCAGCCCCAGCATTTT

j_gene: TRBJ1-5
abundance: .
v_gene: TRBV4-1
d_gene: .
CDR3aa: CASSQDHSWARVVQPQHF
CDR3nt: TGCGCCAGCAGCCAAGATCATTCGTGGGCCAGGGTGGTTCAGCCCCAGCATTTT

j_gene: TRBJ1-3
abundance: few
v_gene: TRBV6-5
d_gene: TRBD1
CDR3aa: CASSYYETGLGNTIYF
CDR3nt: TGTGCCAGCAGTTACTACGAGACAGGGTTAGGAAACACCATATATTTT

j_gene: TRBJ2-3
abundance: .
v_gene: TRBV15
d_gene: .
CDR3aa: CATSARLEVADTQYF
CDR3nt: TGTGCCACCAGCGCGAGACTAGAGGTGGCAGATACGCAGTATTTT

j_gene: TRBJ2-5
abundance: once
v_gene: TRBV30
d_gene: .
CDR3aa: CAWHRGEETPYF
CDR3nt: TGTGCCTGGCACCGGGGAGAGGAGACCCCGTACTTC

j_gene: TRBJ1-4
abundance: .
v_gene: TRBV2
d_gene: .
CDR3aa: CASSEPYQVNEKLFF
CDR3nt: TGTGCCAGCAGCGAACCTTATCAGGTTAATGAAAAACTGTTTTTT

j_gene: TRBJ2-2
abundance: .
v_gene: TRBV11-2
d_gene: .
CDR3aa: CASSLVSSANTGELFF
CDR3nt: TGTGCCAGCAGCTTAGTGTCGTCAGCGAACACCGGGGAGCTGTTTTTT

j_gene: TRBJ2-2
abundance: .
v_gene: TRBV6-4
d_gene: .
CDR3aa: CASSESGAGGELFF
CDR3nt: TGTGCCAGCAGTGAGAGCGGCGCTGGGGGGGAGCTGTTTTTT

j_gene: TRBJ2-7
abundance: .
v_gene: TRBV7-9
d_gene: TRBD2
CDR3aa: CASSLVVAGGEQYF
CDR3nt: TGTGCCAGCAGCTTGGTAGTAGCGGGGGGCGAGCAGTACTTC

j_gene: TRBJ2-3
abundance: .
v_gene: TRBV23-1
d_gene: .
CDR3aa: CASSHDRQTSTDTQYF
CDR3nt: TGCGCCAGCAGTCACGACAGGCAAACTAGCACAGATACGCAGTATTTT

j_gene: TRBJ1-2
abundance: once
v_gene: TRBV10-3
d_gene: .
CDR3aa: CAISELGASGGYTF
CDR3nt: TGTGCCATCAGTGAGTTAGGGGCCAGTGGAGGCTACACCTTC

j_gene: TRBJ2-1
abundance: .
v_gene: TRBV28
d_gene: TRBD2
CDR3aa: CASSFYSGGDNEQFF
CDR3nt: TGTGCCAGCAGTTTCTACAGCGGGGGGGACAATGAGCAGTTCTTC

j_gene: TRBJ2-2
abundance: .
v_gene: TRBV5-1
d_gene: TRBD1
CDR3aa: CASSLAQGANTGELFF
CDR3nt: TGCGCCAGCAGCTTGGCGCAGGGGGCGAACACCGGGGAGCTGTTTTTT

j_gene: TRBJ2-1
abundance: .
v_gene: TRBV4-1
d_gene: TRBD1
CDR3aa: CASSQGGTHRGSYNEQFF
CDR3nt: TGCGCCAGCAGCCAGGGCGGGACTCACAGGGGGTCCTACAATGAGCAGTTCTTC

j_gene: TRBJ2-1
abundance: .
v_gene: TRBV9
d_gene: .
CDR3aa: CASSVSPRGTDYNEQFF
CDR3nt: TGTGCCAGCAGCGTCTCGCCCCGCGGGACAGACTACAATGAGCAGTTCTTC

j_gene: TRBJ2-3
abundance: .
v_gene: TRBV4-1
d_gene: TRBD2
CDR3aa: CASSQEGTRGTDTQYF
CDR3nt: TGCGCCAGCAGCCAAGAAGGGACTAGGGGCACAGATACGCAGTATTTT

j_gene: TRBJ1-3
abundance: .
v_gene: TRBV11-3
d_gene: .
CDR3aa: CASSSGGNTIYF
CDR3nt: TGTGCCAGCAGCTCGGGTGGAAACACCATATATTTT

j_gene: TRBJ1-1
abundance: .
v_gene: TRBV12-5
d_gene: .
CDR3aa: CASGLVLPTTAMNTEAFF
CDR3nt: TGTGCTAGTGGTTTGGTCCTCCCCACGACAGCTATGAACACTGAAGCTTTCTTT

j_gene: TRBJ2-5
abundance: .
v_gene: TRBV7-9
d_gene: TRBD1
CDR3aa: CASSLKQGERETQYF
CDR3nt: TGTGCCAGCAGCTTAAAACAGGGGGAACGAGAGACCCAGTACTTC

j_gene: TRBJ2-3
abundance: once
v_gene: TRBV4-3
d_gene: TRBD1
CDR3aa: CASSQDGTGSDTQYF
CDR3nt: TGCGCCAGCAGCCAAGATGGGACAGGGTCAGATACGCAGTATTTT

j_gene: TRBJ2-2
abundance: many
v_gene: TRBV9
d_gene: TRBD1
CDR3aa: CASSLTGDGTGELFF
CDR3nt: TGTGCCAGCAGCTTAACAGGGGACGGCACCGGGGAGCTGTTTTTT

j_gene: TRBJ1-2
abundance: .
v_gene: TRBV27
d_gene: .
CDR3aa: CASRPDRLYGYTF
CDR3nt: TGTGCCAGCAGACCAGACCGACTATATGGCTACACCTTC